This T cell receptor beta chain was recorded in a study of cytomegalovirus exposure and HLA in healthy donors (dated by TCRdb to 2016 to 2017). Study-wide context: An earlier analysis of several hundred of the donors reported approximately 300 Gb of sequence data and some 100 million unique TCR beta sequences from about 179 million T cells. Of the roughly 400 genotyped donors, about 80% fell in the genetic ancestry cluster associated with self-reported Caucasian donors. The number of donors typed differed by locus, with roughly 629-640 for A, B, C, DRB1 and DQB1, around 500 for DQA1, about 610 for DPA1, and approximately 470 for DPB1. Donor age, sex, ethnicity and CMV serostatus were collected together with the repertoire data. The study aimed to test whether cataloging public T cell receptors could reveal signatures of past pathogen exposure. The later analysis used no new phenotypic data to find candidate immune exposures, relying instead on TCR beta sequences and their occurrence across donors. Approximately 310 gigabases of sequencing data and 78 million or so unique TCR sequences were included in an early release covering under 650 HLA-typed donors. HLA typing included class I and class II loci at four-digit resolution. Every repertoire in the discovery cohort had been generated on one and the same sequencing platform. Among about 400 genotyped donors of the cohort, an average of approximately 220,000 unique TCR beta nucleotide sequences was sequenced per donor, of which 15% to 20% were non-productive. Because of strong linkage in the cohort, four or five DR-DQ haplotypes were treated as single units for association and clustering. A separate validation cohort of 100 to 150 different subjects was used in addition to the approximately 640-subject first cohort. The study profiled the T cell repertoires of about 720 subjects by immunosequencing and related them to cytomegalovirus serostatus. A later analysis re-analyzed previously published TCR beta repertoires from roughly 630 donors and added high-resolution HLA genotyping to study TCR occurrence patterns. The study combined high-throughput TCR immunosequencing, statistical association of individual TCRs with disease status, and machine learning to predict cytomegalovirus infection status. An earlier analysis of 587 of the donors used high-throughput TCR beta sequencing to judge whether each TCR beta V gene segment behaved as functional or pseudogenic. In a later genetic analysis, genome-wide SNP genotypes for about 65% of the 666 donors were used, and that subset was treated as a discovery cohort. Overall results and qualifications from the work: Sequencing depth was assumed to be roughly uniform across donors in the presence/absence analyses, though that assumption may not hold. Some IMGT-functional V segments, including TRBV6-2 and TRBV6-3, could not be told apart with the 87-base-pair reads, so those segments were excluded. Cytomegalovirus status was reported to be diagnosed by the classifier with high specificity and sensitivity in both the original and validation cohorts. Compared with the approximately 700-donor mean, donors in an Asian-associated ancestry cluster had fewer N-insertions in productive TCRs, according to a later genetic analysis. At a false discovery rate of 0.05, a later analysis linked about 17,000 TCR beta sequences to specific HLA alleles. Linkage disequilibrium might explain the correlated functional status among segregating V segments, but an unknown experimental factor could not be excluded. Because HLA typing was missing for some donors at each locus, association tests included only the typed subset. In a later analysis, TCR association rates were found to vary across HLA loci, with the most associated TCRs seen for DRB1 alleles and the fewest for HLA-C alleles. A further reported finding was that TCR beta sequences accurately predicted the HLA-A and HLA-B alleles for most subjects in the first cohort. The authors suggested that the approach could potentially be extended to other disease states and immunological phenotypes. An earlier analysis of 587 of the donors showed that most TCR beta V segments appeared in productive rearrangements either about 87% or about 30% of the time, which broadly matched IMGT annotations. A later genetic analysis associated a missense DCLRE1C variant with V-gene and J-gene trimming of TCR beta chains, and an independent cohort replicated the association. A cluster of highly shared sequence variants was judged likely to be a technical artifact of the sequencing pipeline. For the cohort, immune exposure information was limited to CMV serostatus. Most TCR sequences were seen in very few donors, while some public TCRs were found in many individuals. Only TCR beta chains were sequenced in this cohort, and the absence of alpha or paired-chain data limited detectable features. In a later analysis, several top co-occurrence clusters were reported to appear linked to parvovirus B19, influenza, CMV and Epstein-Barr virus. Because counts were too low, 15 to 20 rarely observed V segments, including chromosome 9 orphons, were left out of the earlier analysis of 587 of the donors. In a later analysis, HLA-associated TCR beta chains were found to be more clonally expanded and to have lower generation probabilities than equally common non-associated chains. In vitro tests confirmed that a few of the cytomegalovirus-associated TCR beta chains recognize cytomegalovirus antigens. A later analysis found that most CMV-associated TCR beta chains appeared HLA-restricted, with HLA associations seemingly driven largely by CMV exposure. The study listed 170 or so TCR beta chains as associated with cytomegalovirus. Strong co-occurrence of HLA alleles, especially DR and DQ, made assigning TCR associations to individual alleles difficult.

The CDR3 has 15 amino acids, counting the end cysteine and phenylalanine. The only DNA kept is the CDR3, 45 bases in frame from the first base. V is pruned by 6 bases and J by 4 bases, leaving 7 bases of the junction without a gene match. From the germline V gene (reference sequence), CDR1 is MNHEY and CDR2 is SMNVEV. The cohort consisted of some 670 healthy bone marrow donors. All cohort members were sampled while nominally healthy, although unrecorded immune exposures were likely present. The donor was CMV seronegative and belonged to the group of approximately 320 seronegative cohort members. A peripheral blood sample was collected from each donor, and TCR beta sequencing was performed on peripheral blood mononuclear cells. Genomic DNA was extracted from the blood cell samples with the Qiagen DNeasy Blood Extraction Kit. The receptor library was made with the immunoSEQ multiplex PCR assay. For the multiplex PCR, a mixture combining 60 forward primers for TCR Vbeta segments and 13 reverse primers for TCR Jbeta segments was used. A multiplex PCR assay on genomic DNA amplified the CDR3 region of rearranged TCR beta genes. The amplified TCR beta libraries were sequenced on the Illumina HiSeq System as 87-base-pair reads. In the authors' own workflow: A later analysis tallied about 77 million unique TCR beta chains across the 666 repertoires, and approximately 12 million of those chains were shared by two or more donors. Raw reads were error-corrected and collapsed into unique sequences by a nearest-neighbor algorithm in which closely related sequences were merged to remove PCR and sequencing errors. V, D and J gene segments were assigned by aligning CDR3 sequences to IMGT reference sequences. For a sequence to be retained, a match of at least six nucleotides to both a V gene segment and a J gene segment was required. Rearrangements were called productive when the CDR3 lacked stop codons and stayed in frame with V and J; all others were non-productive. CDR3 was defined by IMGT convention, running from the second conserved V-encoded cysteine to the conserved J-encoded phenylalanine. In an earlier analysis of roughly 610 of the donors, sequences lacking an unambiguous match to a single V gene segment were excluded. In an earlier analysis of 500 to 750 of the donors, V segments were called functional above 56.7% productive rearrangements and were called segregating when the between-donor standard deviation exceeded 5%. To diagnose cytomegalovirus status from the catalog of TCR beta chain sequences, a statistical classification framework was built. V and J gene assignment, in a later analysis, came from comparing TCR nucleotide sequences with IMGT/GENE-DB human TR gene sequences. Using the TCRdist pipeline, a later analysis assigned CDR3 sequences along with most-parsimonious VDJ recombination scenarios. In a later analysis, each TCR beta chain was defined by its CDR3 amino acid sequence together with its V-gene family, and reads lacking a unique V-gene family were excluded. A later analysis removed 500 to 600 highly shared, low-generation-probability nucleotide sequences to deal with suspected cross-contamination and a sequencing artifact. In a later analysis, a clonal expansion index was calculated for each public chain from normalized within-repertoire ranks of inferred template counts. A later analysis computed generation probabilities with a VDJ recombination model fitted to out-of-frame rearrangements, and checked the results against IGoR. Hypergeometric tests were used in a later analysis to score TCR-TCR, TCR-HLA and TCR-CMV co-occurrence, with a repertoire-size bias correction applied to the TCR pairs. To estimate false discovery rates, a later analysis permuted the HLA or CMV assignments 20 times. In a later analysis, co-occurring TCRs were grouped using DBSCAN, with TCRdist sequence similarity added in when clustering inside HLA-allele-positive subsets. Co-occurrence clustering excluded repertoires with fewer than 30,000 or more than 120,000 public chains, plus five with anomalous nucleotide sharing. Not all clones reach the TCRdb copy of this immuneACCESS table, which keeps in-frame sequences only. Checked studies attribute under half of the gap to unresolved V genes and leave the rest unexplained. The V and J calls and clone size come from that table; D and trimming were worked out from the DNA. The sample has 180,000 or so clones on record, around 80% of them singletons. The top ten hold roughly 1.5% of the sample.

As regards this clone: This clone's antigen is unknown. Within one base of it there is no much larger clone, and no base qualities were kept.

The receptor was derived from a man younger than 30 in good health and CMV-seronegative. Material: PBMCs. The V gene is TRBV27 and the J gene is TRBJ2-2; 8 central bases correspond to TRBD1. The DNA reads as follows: TGTGCCAGCAGGAGGACAGGGTGGGGCACCGGGGAGCTGTTTTTT. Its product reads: CASRRTGWGTGELFF.